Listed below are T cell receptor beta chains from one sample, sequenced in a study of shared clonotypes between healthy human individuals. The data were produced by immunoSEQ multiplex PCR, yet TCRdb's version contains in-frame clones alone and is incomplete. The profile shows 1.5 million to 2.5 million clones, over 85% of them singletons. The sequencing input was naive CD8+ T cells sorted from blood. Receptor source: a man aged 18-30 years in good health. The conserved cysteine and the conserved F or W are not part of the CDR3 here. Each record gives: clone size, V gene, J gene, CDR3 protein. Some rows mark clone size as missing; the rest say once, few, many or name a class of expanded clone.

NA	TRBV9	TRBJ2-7	ASSETGLENYEQY
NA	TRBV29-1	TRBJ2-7	SVGLAGVYEQY
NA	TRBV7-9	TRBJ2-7	ASSFVKADRSYEQY
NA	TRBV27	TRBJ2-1	ASSGLAVVNEQF
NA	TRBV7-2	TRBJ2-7	ASSSSPYEQY
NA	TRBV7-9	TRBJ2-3	ASSFGTSTDTQY
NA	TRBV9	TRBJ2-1	ASSPSRATYNEQF
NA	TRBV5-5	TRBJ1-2	ASSFTPASGYT
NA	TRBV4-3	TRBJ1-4	ASSQGTGVATNEKLF
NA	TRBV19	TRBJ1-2	ASSLGDTNYGYT
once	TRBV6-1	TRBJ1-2	ASSDSGTAAYGYT
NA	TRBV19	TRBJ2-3	ASSQLPGADTQY
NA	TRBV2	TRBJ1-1	ASRDGETEAF
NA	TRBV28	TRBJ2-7	ASSSRGTYEQY
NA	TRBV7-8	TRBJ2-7	ASSLLAGEPPEQY
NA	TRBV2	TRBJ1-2	ASSESGFWDGYT
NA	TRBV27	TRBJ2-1	ASSSIAVSSYNEQF
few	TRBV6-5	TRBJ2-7	ASSYSGTPTYEQY
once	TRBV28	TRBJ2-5	ASSPMGWGDETQY
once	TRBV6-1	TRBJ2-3	ASRPRQGARDTQY
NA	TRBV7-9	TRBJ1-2	ASSQQGLANYGYT
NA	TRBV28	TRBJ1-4	ASSSTATNEKLF
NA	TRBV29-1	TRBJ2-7	SVEVGTLY
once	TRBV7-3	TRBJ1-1	ASSPRDGEGAEAF
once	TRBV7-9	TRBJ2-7	ASSLSRLAGYEQY
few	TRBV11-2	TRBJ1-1	ASNVWLNTEAF
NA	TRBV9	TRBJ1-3	ASSAEGETGWWDTIY
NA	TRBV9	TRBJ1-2	ASSPSGAGDGYT
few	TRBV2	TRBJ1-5	ASSESWDQPQH
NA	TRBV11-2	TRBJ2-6	ASSPRQGYSGANVLT
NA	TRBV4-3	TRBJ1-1	ASSQERTVGWEAF
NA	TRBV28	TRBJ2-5	ASSLGLEETQY
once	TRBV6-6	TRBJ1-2	ASSWQGDYGYT
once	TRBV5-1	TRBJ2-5	ASSLWGEETQY
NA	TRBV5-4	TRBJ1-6	ASSSEGQSPLH
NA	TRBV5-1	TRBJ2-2	ASSLVGLAENTGELF
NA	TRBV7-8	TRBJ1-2	ASSLAPDYGYT
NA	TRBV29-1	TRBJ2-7	SVEETGDEQY
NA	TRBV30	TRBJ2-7	AWSVRIGYEQY
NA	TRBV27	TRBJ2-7	ASSPLGGSSYEQY
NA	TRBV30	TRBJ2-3	AWSVIAGWSRSTDTQY
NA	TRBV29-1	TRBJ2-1	SVWTSGGYNEQF
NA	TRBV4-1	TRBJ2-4	ASSQQRGAWNIQY